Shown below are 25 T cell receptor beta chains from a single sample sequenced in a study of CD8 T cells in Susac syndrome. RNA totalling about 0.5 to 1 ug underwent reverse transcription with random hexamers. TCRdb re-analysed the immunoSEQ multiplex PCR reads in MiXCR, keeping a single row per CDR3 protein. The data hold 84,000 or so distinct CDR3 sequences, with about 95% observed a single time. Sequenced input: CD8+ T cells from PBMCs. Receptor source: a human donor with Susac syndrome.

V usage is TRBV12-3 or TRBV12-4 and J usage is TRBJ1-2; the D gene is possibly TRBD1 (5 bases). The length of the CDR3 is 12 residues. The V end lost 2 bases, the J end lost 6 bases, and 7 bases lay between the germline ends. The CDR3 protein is CASSLRGDGYTF. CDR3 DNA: TGTGCCAGCAGTTTACGGGGGGATGGCTACACCTTC.

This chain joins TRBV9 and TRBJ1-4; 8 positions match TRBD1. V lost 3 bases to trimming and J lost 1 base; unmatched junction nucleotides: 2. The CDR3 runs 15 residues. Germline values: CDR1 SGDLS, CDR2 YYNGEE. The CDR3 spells CASSEGQGTNEKLFF. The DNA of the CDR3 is TGTGCCAGCAGCGAAGGACAGGGAACTAATGAAAAACTGTTTTTT.

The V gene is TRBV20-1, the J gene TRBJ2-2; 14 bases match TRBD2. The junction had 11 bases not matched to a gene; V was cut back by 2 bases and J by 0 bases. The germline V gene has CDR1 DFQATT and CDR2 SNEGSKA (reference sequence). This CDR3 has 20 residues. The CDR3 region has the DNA TGCAGTGCTAGATCCGAATTGGGACTAGCGGGAGACTCGAACACCGGGGAGCTGTTTTTT. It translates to CSARSELGLAGDSNTGELFF.

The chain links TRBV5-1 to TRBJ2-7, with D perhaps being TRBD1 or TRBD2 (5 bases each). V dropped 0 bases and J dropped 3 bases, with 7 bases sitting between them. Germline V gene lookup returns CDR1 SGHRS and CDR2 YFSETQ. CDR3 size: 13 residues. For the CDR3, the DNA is TGCGCCAGCAGCTTGGGGGGGATCTACGAGCAGTACTTC. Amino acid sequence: CASSLGGIYEQYF.

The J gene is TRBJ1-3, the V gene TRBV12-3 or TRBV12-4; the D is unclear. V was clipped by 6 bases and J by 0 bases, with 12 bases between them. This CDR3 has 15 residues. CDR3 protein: CASSKDGFSGNTIYF. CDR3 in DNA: TGTGCCAGCAGCAAAGACGGCTTCTCTGGAAACACCATATATTTT.

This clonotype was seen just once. CDR3 sequence (DNA): TGTGCCAGCAGCTTGGGACTAGCGGGTCAGACCCAGTACTTC. Encoded protein: CASSLGLAGQTQYF. The rearrangement uses TRBV5-6 and TRBJ2-5, with 10 nucleotides matching TRBD2. V shed 0 bases and J 6 bases; nucleotides not matched to a gene: 2. The germline gives CDR1 SGHDT, CDR2 YYEEEE. CDR3 length equals 14 residues.

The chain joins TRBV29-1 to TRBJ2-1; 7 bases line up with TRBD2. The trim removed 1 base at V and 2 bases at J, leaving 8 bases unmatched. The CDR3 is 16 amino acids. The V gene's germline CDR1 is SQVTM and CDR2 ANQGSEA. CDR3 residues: CSVEGRLGGTYNEQFF. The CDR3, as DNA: TGCAGCGTTGAAGGGAGGTTGGGGGGGACCTACAATGAGCAGTTCTTC.

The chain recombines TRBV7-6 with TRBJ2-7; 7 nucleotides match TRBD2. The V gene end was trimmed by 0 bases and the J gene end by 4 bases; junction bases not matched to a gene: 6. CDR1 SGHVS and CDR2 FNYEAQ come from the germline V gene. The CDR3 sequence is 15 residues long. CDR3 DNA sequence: TGTGCCAGCAGCTTAGCGGGGGGGTTAGGATACGAGCAGTACTTC. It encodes CASSLAGGLGYEQYF.

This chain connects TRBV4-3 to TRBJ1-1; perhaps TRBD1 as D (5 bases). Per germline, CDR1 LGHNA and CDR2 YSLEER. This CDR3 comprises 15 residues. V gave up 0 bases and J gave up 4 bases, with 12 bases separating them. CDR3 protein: CASSQDRGPGTEAFF. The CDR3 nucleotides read TGCGCCAGCAGCCAAGATAGGGGTCCGGGCACTGAAGCTTTCTTT.

The CDR3 loop reads CASTSLGGNTEAFF. The DNA of the CDR3 is TGTGCCAGTACTAGCTTGGGAGGAAACACTGAAGCTTTCTTT. The chain recombines TRBV19 with TRBJ1-1; D ambiguous. The CDR3 extends over 14 amino acids. From germline, CDR1 is LNHDA and CDR2 SQIVND (reference sequence). Deletions cut 7 bases from V and 2 bases from J, with 14 bases between.

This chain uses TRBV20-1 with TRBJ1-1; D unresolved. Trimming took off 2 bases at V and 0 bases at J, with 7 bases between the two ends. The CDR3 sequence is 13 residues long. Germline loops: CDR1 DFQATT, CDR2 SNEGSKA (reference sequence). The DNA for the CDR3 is TGCAGTGCTAGAAACAGCCTGAACACTGAAGCTTTCTTT. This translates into CSARNSLNTEAFF.

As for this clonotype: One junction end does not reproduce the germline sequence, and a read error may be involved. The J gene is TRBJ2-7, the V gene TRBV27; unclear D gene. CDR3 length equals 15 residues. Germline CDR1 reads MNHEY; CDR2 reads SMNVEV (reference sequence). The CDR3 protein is CASSLFGPSSYEQYF. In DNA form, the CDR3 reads TGTGCCAGCAGCTTATTTGGGCCGAGCTCCTACGAGCAGTACTTC.

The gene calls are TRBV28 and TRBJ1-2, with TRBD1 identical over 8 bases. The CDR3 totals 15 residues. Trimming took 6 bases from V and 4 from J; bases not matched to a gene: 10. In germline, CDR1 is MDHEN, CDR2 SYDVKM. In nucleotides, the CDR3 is TGTGCCAGCAGAGAGCTGCGGACAGGGCTCTATGGCTACACCTTC. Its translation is CASRELRTGLYGYTF.

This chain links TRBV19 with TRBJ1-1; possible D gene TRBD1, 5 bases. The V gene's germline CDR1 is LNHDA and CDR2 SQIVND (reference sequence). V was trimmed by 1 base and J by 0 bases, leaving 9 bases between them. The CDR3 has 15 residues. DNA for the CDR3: TGTGCCAGTAGTATAGGACAGTTTATGAACACTGAAGCTTTCTTT. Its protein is CASSIGQFMNTEAFF.

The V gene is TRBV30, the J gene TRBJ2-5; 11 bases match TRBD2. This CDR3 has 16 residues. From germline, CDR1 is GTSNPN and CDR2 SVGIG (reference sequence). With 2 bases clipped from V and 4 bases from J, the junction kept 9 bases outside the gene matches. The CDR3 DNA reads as TGTGCCTGGAGTCTCATAGCGGGAGGGCCGGGAGAGACCCAGTACTTC. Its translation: CAWSLIAGGPGETQYF.

For the CDR3, the DNA is TGCAGCGCTCCACACGCGTACCAAGAGACCCAGTACTTC. Translated, it gives CSAPHAYQETQYF. This chain connects TRBV29-1 to TRBJ2-5, with D unclear. V lost 7 bases to trimming and J lost 0 bases, with 12 bases between them. This CDR3 contains 13 residues. Germline CDR1 SQVTM, CDR2 ANQGSEA.

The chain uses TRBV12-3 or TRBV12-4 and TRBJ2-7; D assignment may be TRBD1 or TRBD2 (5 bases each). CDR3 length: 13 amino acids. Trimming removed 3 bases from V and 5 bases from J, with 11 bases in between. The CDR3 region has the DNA TGTGCCAGCAGTTTTTCAGGGACCCACGAGCAGTACTTC. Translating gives CASSFSGTHEQYF.

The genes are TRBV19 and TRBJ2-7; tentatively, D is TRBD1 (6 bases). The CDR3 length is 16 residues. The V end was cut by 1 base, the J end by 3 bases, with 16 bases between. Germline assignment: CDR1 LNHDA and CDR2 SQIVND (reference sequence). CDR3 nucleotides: TGTGCCAGTAGTATAGGACGGGACATCTCCTTCTACGAGCAGTACTTC. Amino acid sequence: CASSIGRDISFYEQYF. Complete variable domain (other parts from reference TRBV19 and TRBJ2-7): DGGITQSPKYLFRKEGQNVTLSCEQNLNHDAMYWYRQDPGQGLRLIYYSQIVNDFQKGDIAEGYSVSREKKESFPLTVTSAQKNPTAFYLCASSIGRDISFYEQYFGPGTRLTVT.

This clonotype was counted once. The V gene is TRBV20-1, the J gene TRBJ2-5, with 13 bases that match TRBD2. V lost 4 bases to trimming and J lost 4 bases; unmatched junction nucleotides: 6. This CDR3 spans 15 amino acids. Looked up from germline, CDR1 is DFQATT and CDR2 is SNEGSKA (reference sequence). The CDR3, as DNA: TGCAGTGCTACTGGGACTAGCGGGACCGTAGAGACCCAGTACTTC. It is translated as CSATGTSGTVETQYF.

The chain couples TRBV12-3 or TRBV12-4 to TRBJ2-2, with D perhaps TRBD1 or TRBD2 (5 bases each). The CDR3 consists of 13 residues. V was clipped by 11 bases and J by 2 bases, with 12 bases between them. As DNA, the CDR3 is TGTGCCGCGAGGGGACCCAACACCGGGGAGCTGTTTTTT. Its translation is CAARGPNTGELFF.

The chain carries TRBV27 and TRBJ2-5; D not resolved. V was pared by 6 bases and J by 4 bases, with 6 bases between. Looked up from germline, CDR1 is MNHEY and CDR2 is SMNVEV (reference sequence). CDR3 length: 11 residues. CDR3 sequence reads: CASSQRETQYF. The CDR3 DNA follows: TGTGCCAGCAGCCAAAGAGAGACCCAGTACTTC.

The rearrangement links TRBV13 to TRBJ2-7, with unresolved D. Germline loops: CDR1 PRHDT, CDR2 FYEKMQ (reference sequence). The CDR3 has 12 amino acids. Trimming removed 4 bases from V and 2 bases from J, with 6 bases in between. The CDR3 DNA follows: TGTGCCAGCAGCTCCCTCACCTACGAGCAGTACTTC. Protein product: CASSSLTYEQYF.

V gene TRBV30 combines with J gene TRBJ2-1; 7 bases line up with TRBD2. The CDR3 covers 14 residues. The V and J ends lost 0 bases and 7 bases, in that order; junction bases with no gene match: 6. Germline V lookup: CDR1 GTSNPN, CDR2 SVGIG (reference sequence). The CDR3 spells CAWSVLAAGNEQFF. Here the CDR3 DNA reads TGTGCCTGGAGTGTCTTAGCAGCGGGGAATGAGCAGTTCTTC.

The CDR3: CSVEDHPAQGMNTEAFF. Here the CDR3 DNA reads TGCAGCGTTGAAGATCACCCGGCACAGGGGATGAACACTGAAGCTTTCTTT. The genes are TRBV29-1 and TRBJ1-1; TRBD1 aligns across 7 bases. Germline loops: CDR1 SQVTM, CDR2 ANQGSEA. V lost 0 bases and J lost 0; bases outside the gene matches: 10. The CDR3 contains 17 residues. Using reference TRBV29-1 and TRBJ1-1 for the parts outside the CDR3, the full variable domain is SAVISQKPSRDICQRGTSLTIQCQVDSQVTMMFWYRQQPGQSLTLIATANQGSEATYESGFVIDKFPISRPNLTFSTLTVSNMSPEDSSIYLCSVEDHPAQGMNTEAFFGQGTRLTVV.

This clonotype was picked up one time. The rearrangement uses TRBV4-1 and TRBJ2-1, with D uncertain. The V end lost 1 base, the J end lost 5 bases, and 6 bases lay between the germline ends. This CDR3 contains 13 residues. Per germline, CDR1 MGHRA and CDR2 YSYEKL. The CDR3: CASSQVYDNEQFF. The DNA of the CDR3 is TGCGCCAGCAGCCAAGTCTACGACAATGAGCAGTTCTTC.